One and the same sample provided the 30 T cell receptor beta chains below, sequenced in a study of blood T cell repertoires in COVID-19. The assay was immunoSEQ multiplex PCR, and TCRdb's table has in-frame clones only and misses some. Of more than 250,000 clones in the sample, more than 80% were seen once. Material for sequencing was peripheral blood. All receptors come from a woman aged 50 to 60 with COVID-19, enrolled during active disease.

This chain joins TRBV7-9 and TRBJ2-5; possibly TRBD1 for D (6 bases). This CDR3 has 15 amino acids. Trimming pared 6 bases from V and 3 bases from J, leaving 17 bases between. CDR1 is SEHNR, CDR2 FQNEAQ, per germline (reference sequence). CDR3 amino acids: CASSQRGTLEETQYF. In DNA, the CDR3 is TGTGCCAGCAGTCAAAGGGGGACACTGGAAGAGACCCAGTACTTC.

This rearrangement joins TRBV6-5 to TRBJ2-5; 7 nucleotides align to TRBD2. J lost 5 bases, V lost 0 bases, and 9 bases had no gene match. Germline CDR1 and CDR2: MNHEY and SVGAGI. The CDR3 has 16 amino acids. The CDR3 loop reads CASSYSFGLVKETQYF. Written as DNA, the CDR3 is TGTGCCAGCAGTTACTCATTTGGACTAGTTAAGGAGACCCAGTACTTC.

This clone was picked up one time. This sequence joins TRBV2 and TRBJ2-1; the D is unclear. Germline V lookup: CDR1 SNHLY, CDR2 FYNNEI. This CDR3 is built from 11 residues. Trimming stripped 8 bases from V and 5 bases from J, with 7 bases between. CDR3 region: CASAYDNEQFF. As DNA, the CDR3 is TGTGCCAGCGCGTACGACAATGAGCAGTTCTTC.

A few counts support this clone. V gene TRBV27 combines with J gene TRBJ2-1; the match to TRBD1 covers 9 bases. Germline loops: CDR1 MNHEY, CDR2 SMNVEV (reference sequence). Unmatched junction bases numbered 13, after V lost 8 bases and J lost 8 bases. The CDR3 runs 15 residues. In nucleotides, the CDR3 is TGTGCCAGCCACCTAGTGGGGACAGGGAAGGATGAGCAGTTCTTC. This gives the protein CASHLVGTGKDEQFF.

The V and J genes are TRBV2 and TRBJ1-3, with 9 bases identical to TRBD1. The length of the CDR3 is 15 residues. The germline V gene has CDR1 SNHLY and CDR2 FYNNEI. Trimming at V came to 4 bases and at J to 4 bases, leaving 5 bases not matched to a gene. This chain's CDR3 is CASSGDRVSGNTIYF. In DNA form, the CDR3 reads TGTGCCAGCAGTGGGGACAGGGTCAGCGGAAACACCATATATTTT.

This clone was found once. The chain has TRBV27 and TRBJ1-4; D gene ambiguous. The V end was cut by 2 bases, the J end by 8 bases, with 9 bases between. CDR1 is MNHEY, CDR2 SMNVEV, per germline (reference sequence). The CDR3 contains 13 residues. CDR3 region: CASSLLPGEKLFF. Written as DNA, the CDR3 is TGTGCCAGCAGTTTACTGCCGGGAGAAAAACTGTTTTTT.

This clone was observed a few times. The chain carries TRBV19 and TRBJ2-1; D gene ambiguous. The CDR3 is made up of 11 amino acids. Trimming shortened V by 3 bases and J by 7 bases, and 4 bases separated the two germline ends. Germline V gene data show CDR1 as LNHDA and CDR2 as SQIVND (reference sequence). CDR3 in DNA: TGTGCCAGTAGTATCCAAAATGAGCAGTTCTTC. Translating gives CASSIQNEQFF. Using reference TRBV19 and TRBJ2-1 for the parts outside the CDR3, the full variable domain is DGGITQSPKYLFRKEGQNVTLSCEQNLNHDAMYWYRQDPGQGLRLIYYSQIVNDFQKGDIAEGYSVSREKKESFPLTVTSAQKNPTAFYLCASSIQNEQFFGPGTRLTVL.

The chain combines TRBV15 with TRBJ1-4; D uncertain. CDR3 length equals 14 residues. Trimming pared 6 bases from V and 14 bases from J, leaving 22 bases between. CDR1 and CDR2 from the germline V gene are LNHNV and YYDKDF (reference sequence). CDR3 sequence reads: CATRPGVTDYYLFF. The CDR3 DNA reads as TGTGCCACCAGGCCCGGGGTGACGGACTACTATCTGTTTTTT.

The chain links TRBV3-1 (or the pseudogene TRBV3-2) to TRBJ2-7; 12 nucleotides line up with TRBD2. CDR1 is LGHDT, CDR2 YNNKEL, per germline (reference sequence). After removal of 0 bases from V and 7 bases from J, the junction contained 7 bases not matched to a gene. The CDR3 loop spans 16 amino acids. The CDR3 DNA sequence: TGTGCCAGCAGCCAAGAGGGGCTAGCGGGAGGGGGGGAGCAGTACTTC. It encodes CASSQEGLAGGGEQYF.

The chain combines TRBV19 with TRBJ2-5, with 8 bases that match TRBD2. Germline assignment: CDR1 LNHDA and CDR2 SQIVND (reference sequence). V gave up 4 bases and J gave up 0 bases; unmatched junction bases: 4. The CDR3 has 15 residues. CDR3 amino acids: CASSKREKNQETQYF. In DNA form, the CDR3 reads TGTGCCAGTAGTAAGCGGGAGAAAAACCAAGAGACCCAGTACTTC.

The genes are TRBV24-1 and TRBJ1-4, with TRBD1 identical over 7 bases. Looked up from germline, CDR1 is KGHDR and CDR2 is SFDVKD. J lost 8 bases, V lost 3 bases, and 11 bases had no gene match. The CDR3 length is 16 residues. The CDR3 DNA is TGTGCCACCAGTGATCCTCGACAGGGAGGATTGGAAAAACTGTTTTTT. Its protein product is CATSDPRQGGLEKLFF.

The chain links TRBV5-1 to TRBJ1-2; 7 nucleotides match TRBD1. The CDR3 length is 15 residues. V shed 0 bases, J shed 7 bases, and the junction held 9 bases outside the gene matches. Per germline, CDR1 SGHRS and CDR2 YFSETQ. CDR3 region: CASSLDRGPGGGYTF. For the CDR3, the DNA is TGCGCCAGCAGCTTGGATAGGGGGCCTGGAGGTGGCTACACCTTC. The full variable domain, in which reference TRBV5-1 and TRBJ1-2 provide the parts outside the CDR3, is KAGVTQTPRYLIKTRGQQVTLSCSPISGHRSVSWYQQTPGQGLQFLFEYFSETQRNKGNFPGRFSGRQFSNSRSEMNVSTLELGDSALYLCASSLDRGPGGGYTFGSGTRLTVV.

The rearrangement links TRBV6-6 to TRBJ1-2, with TRBD1 matching 10 bases. V shed 6 bases, J shed 5 bases, and the junction held 6 bases outside the gene matches. The CDR3 contains 14 residues. In germline, CDR1 is MNHNY, CDR2 SVGAGI (reference sequence). CDR3 in DNA: TGTGCCAGCAGGCGACAGGGGGCACAATATGGCTACACCTTC. This codes for CASRRQGAQYGYTF.

The chain recombines TRBV11-2 with TRBJ2-7, with D perhaps TRBD1 (6 bases). The germline V gene encodes CDR1 SGHAT and CDR2 FQNNGV. The CDR3 extends over 15 amino acids. Between the trimmed V and J ends, which lost 1 base and 6 bases, there was a span of 16 bases. The DNA of the CDR3 is TGTGCCAGCAGCTTAGTTGCAGGACAGTCTCGCGAGCAGTACTTC. This sequence encodes CASSLVAGQSREQYF. Complete variable domain (other parts from reference TRBV11-2 and TRBJ2-7): EAGVAQSPRYKIIEKRQSVAFWCNPISGHATLYWYQQILGQGPKLLIQFQNNGVVDDSQLPKDRFSAERLKGVDSTLKIQPAKLEDSAVYLCASSLVAGQSREQYFGPGTRLTVT.

This sequence joins TRBV27 and TRBJ2-1; 11 nucleotides agree with TRBD2. The J segment lost 7 bases and the V segment lost 4 bases, leaving 9 bases of the junction unmatched. This CDR3 region has 16 residues. The germline V gene has CDR1 MNHEY and CDR2 SMNVEV (reference sequence). The CDR3 spells CASSSIAGGPRNEQFF. In nucleotides, the CDR3 is TGTGCCAGCAGTTCCATAGCGGGAGGGCCGCGGAATGAGCAGTTCTTC.

The chain uses TRBV15 and TRBJ2-7; D not resolved. Trimming left V 6 bases short and J 1 base short, with 10 bases between. Germline values: CDR1 LNHNV, CDR2 YYDKDF (reference sequence). The CDR3 spans 13 residues. CDR3 DNA sequence: TGTGCCACCAGTCTAGAGCCTTCCTACGAGCAGTACTTC. Protein: CATSLEPSYEQYF.

This clone was found once. J is TRBJ2-1 and V is TRBV6-5, with D tentatively TRBD2 (6 bases). In germline, CDR1 is MNHEY, CDR2 SVGAGI. The germline V and J ends were trimmed by 8 bases and 3 bases, with 11 bases remaining between them. CDR3 length: 13 amino acids. The CDR3 bases are TGTGCCAGCGCCACTAGCAGCTACAATGAGCAGTTCTTC. Translating it yields CASATSSYNEQFF.

A single count supports this clone. The gene calls are TRBV19 and TRBJ1-6, with D unresolved. The V gene's germline CDR1 is LNHDA and CDR2 SQIVND (reference sequence). The CDR3 covers 13 residues. V lost 3 bases to trimming and J lost 11 bases, with 11 bases between them. CDR3 DNA: TGTGCCAGTAGTATGGGAGCGAGCCCACCCCTCCACTTT. Protein sequence: CASSMGASPPLHF.

The chain couples TRBV11-2 to TRBJ2-4, with D perhaps matching TRBD1 (6 bases). Trimming removed 0 bases from V and 8 bases from J, with 8 bases in between. Germline lookup yields CDR1 SGHAT and CDR2 FQNNGV. The CDR3 has 13 residues. The CDR3 reads CASSLDRGDIQYF. DNA of the CDR3: TGTGCCAGCAGCTTAGACAGGGGAGACATTCAGTACTTC.

V is TRBV3-1 (or the pseudogene TRBV3-2) and J is TRBJ2-5; D is ambiguous. CDR1 and CDR2 from the germline V gene are LGHDT and YNNKEL (reference sequence). The V and J ends lost 1 base and 4 bases respectively, with 10 bases between them. The CDR3 loop spans 14 amino acids. The CDR3 DNA follows: TGTGCCAGCAGCCAAGGCCCCCAGCGAGAGACCCAGTACTTC. Protein product: CASSQGPQRETQYF.

The chain employs TRBV27 and TRBJ1-6; 9 nucleotides align to TRBD1. V shed 4 bases and J 10 bases; nucleotides not matched to a gene: 5. There are 14 residues in the CDR3. The germline V gene encodes CDR1 MNHEY and CDR2 SMNVEV (reference sequence). The CDR3 here is CASSSGQGNSPLHF. In DNA form, the CDR3 reads TGTGCCAGCAGTTCCGGACAGGGGAACTCACCCCTCCACTTT.

This chain uses TRBV11-2 with TRBJ2-5, with D possibly being TRBD2 (6 bases). CDR1 and CDR2 from the germline V gene are SGHAT and FQNNGV. V lost 2 bases, J lost 5 bases, and 18 bases lay in between. This CDR3 has 16 amino acids. The CDR3 here is CASSLIGPIGRETQYF. In DNA, the CDR3 is TGTGCCAGCAGCTTAATTGGACCTATAGGGAGGGAGACCCAGTACTTC.

The chain has TRBV7-9 and TRBJ2-1; 8 nucleotides match TRBD2. The V gene end was trimmed by 5 bases and the J gene end by 7 bases; junction bases not matched to a gene: 1. This CDR3 is 12 amino acids long. Germline CDR1 and CDR2: SEHNR and FQNEAQ (reference sequence). The CDR3 DNA reads TGTGCCAGCAGCCCGGGGGGGAATGAGCAGTTCTTC. Its translation: CASSPGGNEQFF.

This clone was seen a handful of times. J is TRBJ1-6 and V is TRBV14; weak D call: TRBD1 (6 bases). The V gene's germline CDR1 is SGHDN and CDR2 FVKESK. The CDR3 length is 13 residues. Trimming pared 3 bases from V and 8 bases from J, leaving 8 bases between. As DNA, the CDR3 is TGTGCCAGCAGCCACCAGGGGTATTCACCCCTCCACTTT. It yields the protein CASSHQGYSPLHF.

The chain employs TRBV3-1 (or the pseudogene TRBV3-2) and TRBJ2-1, with 11 bases aligning to TRBD1. J was trimmed by 7 bases and V by 4 bases; bases with no gene match: 6. CDR3 length: 15 amino acids. The germline CDR1 and CDR2 sequences are LGHDT and YNNKEL (reference sequence). For the CDR3, the DNA is TGTGCCAGCAGCCGGGGGACAGGGGGGAGGAATGAGCAGTTCTTC. This translates into CASSRGTGGRNEQFF.

This chain joins TRBV5-6 and TRBJ1-2, with D possibly TRBD1 on 5 matching bases. This CDR3 is built from 13 residues. Per germline, CDR1 SGHDT and CDR2 YYEEEE. V shed 4 bases and J shed 7 bases, with 14 bases lying between them. CDR3 nucleotides: TGTGCCAGCAGCCGACCGGAGGGGAGTGGCTACACCTTC. Translation: CASSRPEGSGYTF.

Notes on this clone: Other DNA variants within this sample encode the same CDR3. J is TRBJ1-4 and V is TRBV7-2, with D unclear. CDR3 length: 13 amino acids. Germline V gives CDR1 SGHTA, CDR2 FQGNSA. V gave up 1 base and J gave up 6 bases, with 6 bases separating them. CDR3 DNA sequence: TGTGCCAGCAGCTTAGTTGCGGATGAAAAACTGTTTTTT. It encodes CASSLVADEKLFF.

The rearrangement uses TRBV11-3 and TRBJ2-5; D ambiguous. V lost 5 bases and J 7 bases, leaving 14 bases between the germline ends. CDR3 size: 13 residues. Germline lookup yields CDR1 SGHNT and CDR2 YENEEA. The CDR3 DNA sequence: TGTGCCAGCAGCCTCATTCGCTCGGGGACCCAGTACTTC. Its protein is CASSLIRSGTQYF.

The rearrangement links TRBV27 to TRBJ1-6, with TRBD1 matching 7 bases. The CDR3 covers 16 residues. The V segment lost 7 bases and the J segment 8 bases; nucleotides outside the gene matches: 14. CDR1 is MNHEY and CDR2 is SMNVEV in the germline V gene (reference sequence). CDR3 sequence: CASKSRLGTADSPLHF. CDR3 DNA sequence: TGTGCCAGCAAATCGAGATTAGGGACAGCAGATTCACCCCTCCACTTT.

The V call is TRBV5-1, the J call TRBJ1-1; TRBD1 might be the D (6 bases). Germline CDR1 is SGHRS and CDR2 is YFSETQ. The V end lost 2 bases, the J end lost 3 bases, and 17 bases lay between the germline ends. This CDR3 is built from 16 residues. The CDR3 spells CASSLKGQGSDTEAFF. CDR3 DNA: TGCGCCAGCAGCTTAAAAGGCCAGGGGTCGGACACTGAAGCTTTCTTT.